This TCR beta chain was retrieved from a study of cytomegalovirus exposure and HLA in healthy donors (dated by TCRdb to about 2017). The study in broad terms: An earlier analysis of some 600 of the donors reported around 280 Gb of sequence data and around 120 million unique TCR beta sequences obtained from approximately 180 million T cells. An early release covering 500 to 750 HLA-typed donors comprised roughly 300 gigabases of sequencing data and tens of millions of unique TCR sequences. Of the roughly 390 genotyped donors, over 65% fell in the genetic ancestry cluster associated with self-reported Caucasian donors. The study was designed to test whether signatures of past pathogen exposure could be identified by cataloging public T cell receptors. The study used immunosequencing to profile the T cell repertoires of approximately 650 subjects and linked those repertoires to cytomegalovirus serostatus. Along with the roughly 710-subject first cohort, a separate validation cohort of over a hundred different subjects was used. To predict cytomegalovirus infection status, the study brought together high-throughput TCR immunosequencing, statistical association of individual TCRs with disease status, and machine learning. A later analysis re-analyzed previously published TCR beta repertoires from 660 or so donors and added high-resolution HLA genotyping to study TCR occurrence patterns. Rather than drawing on any new phenotypic data, the later analysis identified candidate immune exposures from TCR beta sequences and the way those sequences occurred across donors. An earlier analysis of 587 of the donors used high-throughput TCR beta sequencing to judge whether each TCR beta V gene segment behaved as functional or pseudogenic. Donor age, sex, ethnicity and CMV serostatus were compiled alongside the repertoire data. Genome-wide SNP genotypes for about 65% of the 666 donors were used in a later genetic analysis, which treated that subset as a discovery cohort. Every discovery cohort repertoire had been produced on one sequencing platform. HLA typing covered class I and class II loci at four-digit resolution. The number of typed donors differed by locus: about 620-640 for A, B, C, DRB1 and DQB1; 522 for DQA1; 606 for DPA1; and around 490 for DPB1. Roughly 5 DR-DQ haplotypes were handled as single units for association and clustering, since linkage in the cohort was strong. Among approximately 370 genotyped donors of the cohort, an average of approximately 240,000 unique TCR beta nucleotide sequences was sequenced per donor, of which roughly 17% were non-productive.

The library relied on the immunoSEQ multiplex PCR assay. The multiplex PCR relied on a mix of 60 forward primers for TCR Vbeta segments and 13 reverse primers for TCR Jbeta segments. The CDR3 region of rearranged TCR beta genes was amplified from genomic DNA by a multiplex PCR assay. On the Illumina HiSeq System, the amplified TCR beta libraries were sequenced as 87-base-pair reads. On the authors' methods: A later analysis tallied around 82 million unique TCR beta chains across the 600 to 700 repertoires, and approximately 9.9 million of those chains were shared by two or more donors. Raw reads were error-corrected and collapsed into unique sequences with a nearest-neighbor algorithm that merged closely related sequences to remove PCR and sequencing errors. V, D and J gene segments were assigned by aligning CDR3 sequences to IMGT reference sequences. For a sequence to be retained, a match of at least six nucleotides to both a V gene segment and a J gene segment was required. Rearrangements were classified as productive when the CDR3 lacked stop codons and remained in frame with V and J, and all other rearrangements were classified as non-productive. Following IMGT convention, CDR3 was defined as the stretch from the second conserved V-encoded cysteine to the conserved J-encoded phenylalanine. The earlier analysis of some 580 of the donors excluded any sequence lacking an unambiguous match to a single V gene segment. An earlier analysis of some 610 of the donors called V segments functional above 56.7% productive rearrangements and segregating when the between-donor standard deviation exceeded 5%. To diagnose cytomegalovirus status from the catalog of TCR beta chain sequences, a statistical classification framework was built. V and J gene assignment, in a later analysis, came from comparing TCR nucleotide sequences with IMGT/GENE-DB human TR gene sequences. The TCRdist pipeline was used in a later analysis to assign CDR3 sequences and most-parsimonious VDJ recombination scenarios. A later analysis defined each TCR beta chain by its CDR3 amino acid sequence plus V-gene family, and excluded reads lacking a unique V-gene family. To address suspected cross-contamination and a sequencing artifact, a later analysis removed approximately 600 highly shared, low-generation-probability nucleotide sequences. For each public chain, a later analysis derived a clonal expansion index from normalized ranks of inferred template counts within each repertoire. In a later analysis, generation probabilities were computed using a VDJ recombination model fitted to out-of-frame rearrangements, and the results were checked against IGoR. In a later analysis, TCR-TCR, TCR-HLA and TCR-CMV co-occurrence was scored with hypergeometric tests, and a repertoire-size bias correction was applied to TCR pairs. False discovery rates were estimated in a later analysis by permuting HLA or CMV assignments 20 times. In a later analysis, co-occurring TCRs were grouped with DBSCAN, and TCRdist sequence similarity was added when clustering was performed within HLA-allele-positive subsets. For co-occurrence clustering, repertoires with fewer than 30,000 or more than 120,000 public chains were excluded, along with several repertoires with anomalous nucleotide sharing. TCRdb carries this immuneACCESS record with in-frame sequences only. Its versions omit some clonotypes, under half of them owing to an unresolved V gene in the studies checked, with the rest unexplained. V, J and clone size were drawn from that table, and D and trimming were deduced from the DNA. The sample table records tens of thousands of clones; about 76% of these occur just once. Roughly 3% of the sample is taken by the ten largest.

Notes on this clone: The clone's antigen remains unknown. Base quality data are lacking; no much larger clone is found one base away.

The cohort consisted of more than 650 healthy bone marrow donors. All cohort members were sampled while nominally healthy, although unrecorded immune exposures were likely present. The donor was CMV seronegative and belonged to the group of around 350 seronegative cohort members. A peripheral blood sample was collected from each donor, and TCR beta sequencing was performed on peripheral blood mononuclear cells. Genomic DNA extraction from the blood cell samples was performed with the Qiagen DNeasy Blood Extraction Kit. Findings and caveats that apply to the study as a whole: The authors suggested that the approach could potentially be extended to other disease states and immunological phenotypes. The sequencing pipeline was judged likely to have produced a cluster of highly shared sequence variants as a technical artifact. In a later genetic analysis, fewer N-insertions in productive TCRs were reported among donors in an Asian-associated ancestry cluster than the roughly 670-donor mean. The earlier analysis of almost 600 of the donors excluded around 17 rarely observed V segments, including chromosome 9 orphons, because counts were too low. HLA typing was unavailable for some donors at each locus, so association tests used only the typed subset. A later analysis found that HLA-associated TCR beta chains were more clonally expanded and had lower generation probabilities than equally common non-associated chains. In the study, 150 to 200 TCR beta chains were listed as associated with cytomegalovirus. The classifier was reported to diagnose cytomegalovirus status with high specificity and sensitivity in both the original cohort and the validation cohort. A further reported finding was that TCR beta sequences accurately predicted the HLA-A and HLA-B alleles for most subjects in the first cohort. In a later analysis, several top co-occurrence clusters were reported to appear linked to parvovirus B19, influenza, CMV and Epstein-Barr virus. Immune exposure information for the cohort was limited to CMV serostatus. Across donors, most TCR sequences were observed very rarely, whereas some public TCRs were present in many individuals. A later analysis associated about 17,000 TCR beta sequences with specific HLA alleles at a false discovery rate of 0.05. Sequencing depth was assumed to be roughly uniform across donors in the presence/absence analyses, though that assumption may not hold. A later analysis found that most CMV-associated TCR beta chains appeared HLA-restricted, with HLA associations seemingly driven largely by CMV exposure. Strong co-occurrence of HLA alleles, especially DR and DQ, made assigning TCR associations to individual alleles difficult. In vitro tests confirmed that a few of the cytomegalovirus-associated TCR beta chains recognize cytomegalovirus antigens. In a later analysis, the rate of TCR association differed among HLA loci, with DRB1 alleles having the most associated TCRs and HLA-C alleles having the fewest. Correlated functional status among segregating V segments might reflect linkage disequilibrium, but an unknown experimental factor could not be ruled out. In an earlier analysis of around 600 of the donors, most TCR beta V segments appeared in productive rearrangements about 90% or about 30% of the time, broadly matching IMGT annotations. In a later genetic analysis, a missense DCLRE1C variant was associated with V-gene and J-gene trimming of TCR beta chains, and the association was replicated in an independent cohort. The cohort was sequenced for TCR beta chains only, and without alpha or paired-chain data the features that could be detected were limited.

The origin of this receptor is a man aged 18 to 30 in good health and CMV-seronegative. Sequenced material: PBMCs.

The DNA is TGTGCCAGCAGCTTGGGCAGGGACAATCAGCCCCAGCATTTT. The resulting protein is CASSLGRDNQPQHF. The chain employs TRBV5-8 and TRBJ1-5, and TRBD1 may be the D gene, going by 5 matching bases. V lost 0 bases and J lost 3 bases; the stretch between them is 7 bases long. Inclusive of the bounding cysteine and phenylalanine, the CDR3 is 14 residues long. Just the 42-base CDR3 DNA is kept, in frame starting at base 1. Looking up the germline V gene yields CDR1 SGHTS and CDR2 YDEGEE.